This TCR beta chain was recorded in a study of cytomegalovirus exposure and HLA in healthy donors. Looking at the study overall: A subsequent analysis stated that the roughly 120 validation repertoires were run on the same platform as the 550 to 750 first-cohort repertoires. Study results and caveats: Investigators reported 150 to 200 TCR beta chains as tied to cytomegalovirus. It was confirmed in vitro that a few of the CMV-associated chains were specific for CMV antigens. According to a subsequent analysis, TCR clusters identified in the first cohort showed a tendency to co-occur across the 120 validation repertoires.

This clone was seen only once. The antigen is not known. Only in-frame clones appear in the TCRdb table, and some are missing; sequencing was by immunoSEQ multiplex PCR. Here the sample spans a few hundred thousand clones, roughly 90% being singletons. The sample consisted of PBMCs. This TCR came from a woman aged 18-29 years in good health and CMV-seronegative.

For the CDR3, the DNA is TGTGCCAGCAGTTTCTTAAGCGTCCCCGAGCAGTACTTC. This encodes CASSFLSVPEQYF. The genes are TRBV28 and TRBJ2-7, with D hard to call. The CDR3 runs 13 residues. Germline V gives CDR1 MDHEN, CDR2 SYDVKM. The germline V and J ends were trimmed by 3 bases and 6 bases, with 12 bases remaining between them.